Listed here are 15 T cell receptor beta chains from one sample, sequenced in a study of metastatic and nonmetastatic thyroid tumors. Not a single patient had been given any form of treatment at any point before undergoing thyroid surgery. With MiXCR, TCRdb reprocessed the PCR reads. The table shows approximately 70,000 clones, with approximately 4% occurring only once. Source material: blood. These receptors were collected from a female donor with papillary thyroid cancer or a benign thyroid nodule (not recorded which). Some clones in this sample may be carry-over from other donors' samples.

This clone came up many times. The CDR3 DNA is TGTGCCAGCAGCCCCGGAGTTGGGGATAGCAATCAGCCCCAGCATTTT. This sequence encodes CASSPGVGDSNQPQHF. V usage is TRBV6-1 and J usage is TRBJ1-5; D is undetermined. The CDR3 is 16 amino acids. Per germline, CDR1 MNHNS and CDR2 SASEGT. V was shortened by 6 bases and J by 0 bases, with 15 bases between the two germline ends.

This clone occurred a few times. This may stem from a read error, because a much larger clone lies one nucleotide away. The V call is TRBV11-3, the J call TRBJ2-1; possible D gene TRBD1, 5 bases. The CDR3 has 14 residues. V lost 3 bases and J lost 10, with 16 bases in between. Germline V gives CDR1 SGHNT, CDR2 YENEEA. CDR3 coding DNA: TGTGCCAGCAGCTTGGAGCATGGGGCAGGAGAGCAGTTCTTC. Protein sequence: CASSLEHGAGEQFF.

This clone was detected a few times. Possible read error: a much larger clone is one base away. The chain carries TRBV18 and TRBJ2-7; possible D gene TRBD1, 6 bases. Trimming cost V 7 bases and J 3 bases, with 13 bases left between them. Germline CDR1 and CDR2: KGHSH and LQKENI. The CDR3 totals 13 residues. CDR3 region: CASLPGQNYEQYF. The CDR3 DNA is TGTGCCAGCTTACCGGGACAAAACTACGAGCAGTACTTC.

CDR3 residues: CASKRHGGQDTEAFF. The CDR3 DNA reads TGTGCCAGCAAGCGGCATGGGGGGCAGGACACTGAAGCTTTCTTT. The chain couples TRBV28 to TRBJ1-1, with D perhaps matching TRBD1 (6 bases). In germline, CDR1 is MDHEN, CDR2 SYDVKM. This CDR3 spans 15 amino acids. The V end lost 7 bases, the J end lost 3 bases, and 18 bases lay between the germline ends.

With respect to this clone: Other DNA sequences in this specimen translate into the identical CDR3. The chain carries TRBV7-2 and TRBJ2-7, with a possible D match to TRBD2 (6 bases). This CDR3 spans 14 amino acids. Germline lookup yields CDR1 SGHTA and CDR2 FQGNSA. Trimming shortened V by 1 base and J by 2 bases, and 9 bases separated the two germline ends. This CDR3 reads CASSLGRLAYEQYF. CDR3 bases: TGTGCCAGCAGCTTAGGTAGACTAGCCTACGAGCAGTACTTC.

This clone was counted many times. In the same sample, other DNA sequences code for this CDR3. The genes are TRBV4-1 and TRBJ2-7; D ambiguous. Trimming removed 0 bases at V and 4 bases at J, with 13 bases between. In germline, CDR1 is MGHRA, CDR2 YSYEKL. This CDR3 has 15 amino acids. CDR3 bases: TGCGCCAGCAGCCAAGAATTGAGAAATGAGTACGAGCAGTACTTC. Translation gives CASSQELRNEYEQYF.

Here the CDR3 DNA reads TGTGCCAGCAGTCCCCCGGGACTAGCGGGAGTGGGAGTAGATACGCAGTATTTT. This sequence encodes CASSPPGLAGVGVDTQYF. The rearrangement links TRBV2 to TRBJ2-3; TRBD2 matches at 14 bases. Trimming cost V 5 bases and J 5 bases; bases outside gene matches: 12. Germline V gives CDR1 SNHLY, CDR2 FYNNEI. The CDR3 spans 18 residues.

This clone has at least ten counts. V and J are TRBV3-1 and TRBJ1-1, with D possibly being TRBD1 (5 bases). CDR1 LGHDT and CDR2 YNNKEL come from the germline V gene (reference sequence). The CDR3 spans 15 residues. Trimming stripped 4 bases from V and 5 bases from J, with 17 bases between. The CDR3, as DNA: TGTGCCAGCAGCCCGTGGGACCTTCGAGGGACTGAAGCTTTCTTT. Its translation is CASSPWDLRGTEAFF.

The sample holds a few counts of this clone. This CDR3 is CASCSPGQGVYEQYF. The CDR3 coding sequence is TGTGCCAGCTGCTCGCCTGGACAGGGGGTCTACGAGCAGTACTTC. The rearrangement uses TRBV28 and TRBJ2-7; 10 bases fit TRBD1. J was trimmed by 3 bases and V by 8 bases; bases with no gene match: 10. This CDR3 is 15 amino acids long. Germline assignment: CDR1 MDHEN and CDR2 SYDVKM. The complete variable domain, with remaining parts taken from reference TRBV28 and TRBJ2-7, reads DVKVTQSSRYLVKRTGEKVFLECVQDMDHENMFWYRQDPGLGLRLIYFSYDVKMKEKGDIPEGYSVSREKKERFSLILESASTNQTSMYLCASCSPGQGVYEQYFGPGTRLTVT.

This clone came up many times. The chain is built from TRBV28 and TRBJ2-3, with 10 bases matching TRBD2. The germline V gene has CDR1 MDHEN and CDR2 SYDVKM. The CDR3 is made up of 15 amino acids. J was trimmed by 1 base and V by 6 bases; bases with no gene match: 4. In DNA, the CDR3 is TGTGCCAGCAGAGATAGCGGGAGGCGCACAGATACGCAGTATTTT. This translates into CASRDSGRRTDTQYF.

This clone was detected only a few times. This same CDR3 is encoded by further DNA sequences in the sample. The chain couples TRBV12-3 or TRBV12-4 to TRBJ2-5, with 9 bases matching TRBD2. This CDR3 comprises 15 residues. V dropped 7 bases and J dropped 8; count of bases not matched to a gene: 14. CDR3 sequence: CASTPTSGQSSTQYF. CDR3 DNA: TGTGCCAGCACACCGACTAGCGGTCAAAGTAGTACCCAGTACTTC.

This clone showed up many times. This sequence joins TRBV7-9 and TRBJ2-5; D gene unclear. Trimming took 5 bases from V and 2 from J, leaving 18 bases between them. This CDR3 region has 16 residues. Germline CDR1 SEHNR, CDR2 FQNEAQ (reference sequence). The CDR3 reads CASSRWVGGSQETQYF. The CDR3 DNA reads TGTGCCAGCAGCCGGTGGGTAGGTGGCTCTCAAGAGACCCAGTACTTC.

The chain couples TRBV15 to TRBJ2-6, with 7 bases lining up with TRBD1. V lost 3 bases, J lost 3 bases, and 11 bases stayed unmatched. The CDR3 has 18 residues. Germline lookup yields CDR1 LNHNV and CDR2 YYDKDF (reference sequence). CDR3 in DNA: TGTGCCACCAGCAGGAAAAGACAGGGACCTAGTGGGGCCAACGTCCTGACTTTC. It yields the protein CATSRKRQGPSGANVLTF.

This clone was detected ten times or more. The V gene is TRBV14, the J gene TRBJ2-7; D not certain. The V end was cut by 8 bases, the J end by 3 bases, with 11 bases between. Germline V gene sequence: CDR1 SGHDN, CDR2 FVKESK. The CDR3 totals 12 residues. CDR3 sequence (DNA): TGTGCCAGCGGCCGGCTTCACTACGAGCAGTACTTC. Translation gives CASGRLHYEQYF.

This clone was observed a few times. A read error may be the cause here, since a much bigger clone is one base away. The chain uses TRBV6-9 and TRBJ2-1; 9 positions match TRBD2. CDR1 is MNHGY, CDR2 SVAAGI, per germline. This CDR3 is 15 amino acids long. The CDR3 loop is CASSSTAGGYNEQFF. The CDR3 nucleotides are TGCGCCAGCAGTTCCACAGCGGGAGGATACAATGAGCAGTTCTTC.